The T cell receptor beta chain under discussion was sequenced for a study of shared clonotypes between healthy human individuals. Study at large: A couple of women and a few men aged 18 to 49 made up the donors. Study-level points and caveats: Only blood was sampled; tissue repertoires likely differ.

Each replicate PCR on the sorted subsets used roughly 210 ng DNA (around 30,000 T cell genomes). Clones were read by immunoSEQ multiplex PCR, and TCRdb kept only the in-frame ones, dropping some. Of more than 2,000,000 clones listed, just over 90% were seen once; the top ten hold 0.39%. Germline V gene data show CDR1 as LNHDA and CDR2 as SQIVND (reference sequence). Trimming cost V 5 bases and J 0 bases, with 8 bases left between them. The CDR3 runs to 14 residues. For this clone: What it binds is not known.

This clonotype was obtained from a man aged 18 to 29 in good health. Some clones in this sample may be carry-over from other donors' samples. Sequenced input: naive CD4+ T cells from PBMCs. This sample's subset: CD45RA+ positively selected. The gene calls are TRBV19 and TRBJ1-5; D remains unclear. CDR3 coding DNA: TGTGCCAGTAGTCCTAAGGATAGCAATCAGCCCCAGCATTTT. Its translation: CASSPKDSNQPQHF. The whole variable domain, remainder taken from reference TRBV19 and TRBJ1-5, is DGGITQSPKYLFRKEGQNVTLSCEQNLNHDAMYWYRQDPGQGLRLIYYSQIVNDFQKGDIAEGYSVSREKKESFPLTVTSAQKNPTAFYLCASSPKDSNQPQHFGDGTRLSIL.